The next 18 T cell receptor beta chains were all read from a single sample in a study of blood T cells in healthy people across ages (dated by TCRdb to 2014 to 2015). Library creation used 5' RACE. The data were produced on an Illumina HiSeq 2500. A second about 6 to 11 cycle PCR used a sample-barcoded 5' primer and a J-beta primer mix. TCRdb trimmed public reads at Q25 via fastp, called clones via MiXCR and kept in-frame beta chains. CDR3 protein duplicates are merged, each entry listing the most common genes and DNA. The table for this sample lists 600,000 or so distinct CDR3 sequences; about 28% of them were counted only once. Jointly, the top ten make up 15% to 18% of the sample. The sample consisted of blood. These receptors originate from an elderly woman in good health.

This chain uses TRBV11-3 with TRBJ2-3; possible D gene TRBD2, 7 bases. Germline CDR1 and CDR2: SGHNT and YENEEA. CDR3 length: 15 amino acids. V lost 1 base, J lost 5 bases, and 13 bases lay in between. In DNA, the CDR3 is TGTGCCAGCAGCTTAGGGGCGGGGGCGCTAGATACGCAGTATTTT. Amino acids: CASSLGAGALDTQYF.

This clonotype showed up many times. V gene TRBV15 combines with J gene TRBJ2-1; 9 bases agree with TRBD1. Germline CDR1 reads LNHNV; CDR2 reads YYDKDF (reference sequence). V dropped 9 bases and J dropped 7; count of bases not matched to a gene: 10. The CDR3 totals 14 residues. The CDR3 DNA reads TGTGCCACAGAACCGGGACAGGGTGTGAATGAGCAGTTCTTC. Residues: CATEPGQGVNEQFF.

J is TRBJ2-1 and V is TRBV6-1; tentative D call: TRBD2 (6 bases). Germline V lookup: CDR1 MNHNS, CDR2 SASEGT. The V end was cut by 2 bases, the J end by 1 base, with 9 bases between. The CDR3 is 15 amino acids. CDR3 coding DNA: TGTGCCAGCAGTGAATTGGGGAGGTCCTACAATGAGCAGTTCTTC. Protein sequence: CASSELGRSYNEQFF.

This clonotype has a count of ten or more. The chain joins TRBV11-2 to TRBJ2-1, with TRBD1 matching over 7 bases. With 8 bases clipped from V and 5 bases from J, the junction kept 6 bases outside the gene matches. CDR1 is SGHAT, CDR2 FQNNGV, per germline. The length of the CDR3 is 13 residues. CDR3 sequence reads: CASSRGPHNEQFF. The CDR3 nucleotides are TGTGCCAGCTCGAGGGGGCCTCACAATGAGCAGTTCTTC. The full variable domain, its missing parts supplied by reference TRBV11-2 and TRBJ2-1, is EAGVAQSPRYKIIEKRQSVAFWCNPISGHATLYWYQQILGQGPKLLIQFQNNGVVDDSQLPKDRFSAERLKGVDSTLKIQPAKLEDSAVYLCASSRGPHNEQFFGPGTRLTVL.

This clonotype was counted at least ten times. The V call is TRBV5-6, the J call TRBJ2-7; D is possibly TRBD1 (6 bases). Trimming pared 7 bases from V and 1 base from J, leaving 9 bases between. There are 12 residues in the CDR3. Germline CDR1 reads SGHDT; CDR2 reads YYEEEE. The CDR3 region has the DNA TGTGCCAGCGGGGACAATTCCTACGAGCAGTACTTC. Translation gives CASGDNSYEQYF.

This clonotype was seen repeatedly, ten times or more. A single base separates this from a much larger clone, so it may be a read error. The chain links TRBV20-1 to TRBJ2-1; 7 bases match TRBD2. CDR3 length equals 16 residues. J was trimmed by 3 bases and V by 0 bases; bases with no gene match: 8. Per germline, CDR1 DFQATT and CDR2 SNEGSKA (reference sequence). The CDR3 DNA reads TGCAGTGCTAGAGACCCAACAAGCGGGGTCTACAATGAGCAGTTCTTC. Amino acids: CSARDPTSGVYNEQFF.

The chain uses TRBV7-9 and TRBJ2-1; perhaps TRBD1 as D (6 bases). V lost 6 bases and J lost 5, with 26 bases in between. The CDR3 consists of 18 residues. Germline V gives CDR1 SEHNR, CDR2 FQNEAQ (reference sequence). The CDR3 sequence is CASRPLPGHRGLHNEQFF. The CDR3 DNA sequence: TGTGCCAGCAGACCTCTGCCGGGACATCGAGGGCTTCACAATGAGCAGTTCTTC.

This clonotype was seen repeatedly, ten times or more. The rearrangement links TRBV7-6 to TRBJ2-5, with D tentatively TRBD1 or TRBD2 (6 bases each). The CDR3 is 16 residues long. V was clipped by 1 base and J by 5 bases, with 17 bases between them. CDR1 and CDR2 (germline): SGHVS, FNYEAQ. This CDR3 is CASSLGSPGAGETQYF. The CDR3 DNA follows: TGTGCCAGCAGCTTAGGGTCCCCGGGGGCAGGGGAGACCCAGTACTTC.

This clonotype has only a few counts. The chain links TRBV6-6 to TRBJ1-1, with 11 bases fitting TRBD1. Per germline, CDR1 MNHNY and CDR2 SVGAGI (reference sequence). Trimming removed 6 bases from V and 1 base from J; junction bases left unmatched: 4. The CDR3 is 15 residues long. The CDR3 loop reads CASRGQGARNTEAFF. Here the CDR3 DNA reads TGTGCCAGCAGAGGACAGGGGGCGAGGAACACTGAAGCTTTCTTT.

In its sample, this clonotype was seen a few times. This sequence joins TRBV7-2 and TRBJ2-5; D possibly corresponds to TRBD1 (5 bases). Trimming removed 4 bases at V and 5 bases at J, with 17 bases between. Germline CDR1 and CDR2: SGHTA and FQGNSA. The CDR3 contains 15 residues. This chain's CDR3 is CASSSVGRFGETQYF. As DNA, the CDR3 is TGTGCCAGCAGCTCGGTGGGGCGTTTTGGGGAGACCCAGTACTTC.

This clonotype has a count of ten or more. V and J are TRBV7-2 and TRBJ1-6; the D is unclear. Trimming took off 5 bases at V and 6 bases at J, with 17 bases between the two ends. Germline V gene lookup returns CDR1 SGHTA and CDR2 FQGNSA. CDR3 length: 16 residues. This CDR3 reads CASSPSLPDANSPLHF. For the CDR3, the DNA is TGTGCCAGCAGCCCAAGCCTCCCAGACGCTAATTCACCCCTCCACTTT.

This clonotype showed up just a few times. This rearrangement joins TRBV6-4 to TRBJ2-2; D possibly matches TRBD1 or TRBD2 (5 bases each). This CDR3 region has 13 residues. V was trimmed by 1 base and J by 6 bases, leaving 6 bases between them. Looked up from germline, CDR1 is MRHNA and CDR2 is SNTAGT. The CDR3 protein is CASSDLGAGELFF. The CDR3 nucleotides read TGTGCCAGCAGTGACTTGGGGGCCGGGGAGCTGTTTTTT.

This clonotype has more than one count but fewer than ten. Compared with germline, one end of the junction differs, possibly owing to a read error. The chain couples TRBV28 to TRBJ2-5, with a possible D match to TRBD1 (5 bases). The CDR3 is 12 amino acids. Germline values: CDR1 MDHEN, CDR2 SYDVKM. The CDR3 nucleotides read TGTGCCCGCAGTTTACCCACAGGCCAGCAGTACTTC. Its protein product is CARSLPTGQQYF.

The genes are TRBV6-6 and TRBJ2-7; D unresolved. CDR1 and CDR2 (germline): MNHNY, SVGAGI (reference sequence). V was cut by 0 bases and J by 3 bases, with 6 bases left in between. The CDR3 loop spans 13 amino acids. CDR3 region: CASSYSRNYEQYF. The CDR3 bases are TGTGCCAGCAGTTACTCTAGGAACTACGAGCAGTACTTC.

This sequence joins TRBV20-1 and TRBJ2-5, with D possibly TRBD2 on 6 matching bases. The V end was cut by 6 bases, the J end by 11 bases, with 31 bases between. The CDR3 is 16 residues long. Germline CDR1 DFQATT, CDR2 SNEGSKA (reference sequence). This CDR3 reads CSAPAPSSDPLNEQYF. The DNA of the CDR3 is TGCAGTGCCCCCGCCCCCTCTAGCGACCCCCTCAATGAGCAGTACTTC.

This chain connects TRBV7-8 to TRBJ2-7, with a tentative D call TRBD2 (5 bases). The tail of the sequence fits TRBJ2-5 better, so the J call may be wrong. The CDR3 runs to 14 residues. Germline-derived CDR1 and CDR2 are SGHVS and FQNEAQ. The CDR3, as DNA: TGTGCCAGCAGCTTAGGGACTTACGAGGCGACCCAGTACTTC. Translating gives CASSLGTYEATQYF.

The count of this clonotype is one. The V and J genes are TRBV6-6 and TRBJ1-1, with 9 bases matching TRBD1. With V trimmed by 2 bases and J by 11 bases, 3 bases remained unmatched. The CDR3 contains 12 residues. The germline CDR1 and CDR2 sequences are MNHNY and SVGAGI (reference sequence). This chain's CDR3 is CASSYEGTGAFF. CDR3 nucleotide sequence: TGTGCCAGCAGTTACGAAGGGACAGGGGCTTTCTTT.

This clonotype was seen more than once but under ten times. Given a much more abundant clone one base away, this may be a read error. This chain uses TRBV2 with TRBJ2-7; D is uncertain. There are 14 residues in the CDR3. V lost 7 bases and J lost 3, with 16 bases in between. The V gene's germline CDR1 is SNHLY and CDR2 FYNNEI. The CDR3 nucleotides are TGTGCCAGCAAATGGGAACGGACCAGCTACGAGCAGTACTTC. Amino acid sequence: CASKWERTSYEQYF.